Following are 24 T cell receptor beta chains from one sample sequenced in a study of control samples from healthy donors and cancer patients. TCRdb's table, derived via immunoSEQ multiplex PCR, lists solely in-frame clones and lacks some. The top ten hold more than 8% of the sample, which has around 19,000 clones, around nine tenths seen once. Sequencing was done on a sample of PBMCs. The receptor set was obtained from a woman aged 55-70 years with head and neck cancer.

CDR3 sequence (DNA): TGTGCCAGCAGCTTGGGGACAGGGATAGCAGATACGCAGTATTTT. This gives the protein CASSLGTGIADTQYF. The chain combines TRBV7-3 with TRBJ2-3; 9 bases line up with TRBD1. Trimming cost V 3 bases and J 4 bases; bases outside gene matches: 5. Looked up from germline, CDR1 is SGHTA and CDR2 is FQGTGA. The CDR3 loop spans 15 amino acids.

The rearrangement links TRBV11-2 to TRBJ2-1, with 9 positions matching TRBD1. The length of the CDR3 is 13 residues. The junction had 9 bases not matched to a gene; V was cut back by 11 bases and J by 7 bases. The germline V gene has CDR1 SGHAT and CDR2 FQNNGV. CDR3 in amino acids: CAGTGGVGNEQFF. CDR3 nucleotide sequence: TGTGCCGGCACAGGGGGCGTGGGGAATGAGCAGTTCTTC.

The chain couples TRBV18 to TRBJ2-1, with a tentative D call TRBD2 (6 bases). CDR3 size: 16 residues. Trimming cost V 2 bases and J 4 bases, with 15 bases left between them. Germline CDR1 reads KGHSH; CDR2 reads LQKENI. The CDR3 reads CASSPLTSKGYNEQFF. The CDR3 bases are TGTGCCAGCTCACCATTAACTAGCAAGGGGTACAATGAGCAGTTCTTC.

J is TRBJ1-3 and V is TRBV7-2, with 8 positions matching TRBD1. V trimming: 3 bases; J trimming: 4 bases; junction bases outside the gene matches: 8. Germline assignment: CDR1 SGHTA and CDR2 FQGNSA. The CDR3 is 16 amino acids. This CDR3 reads CASSFSQGALGNTIYF. CDR3 in DNA: TGTGCCAGCAGCTTTTCGCAGGGGGCTCTGGGAAACACCATATATTTT.

DNA of the CDR3: TGTGCCAGCAGCTTGGCCGGAGACACTGAAGCTTTCTTT. The encoded protein is CASSLAGDTEAFF. The V gene is TRBV5-6, the J gene TRBJ1-1; D unclear. This CDR3 has 13 amino acids. Germline CDR1 and CDR2: SGHDT and YYEEEE. With 0 bases removed from V and 3 bases from J, the gap between germline ends came to 6 bases.

The chain employs TRBV7-2 and TRBJ1-5, with 7 bases matching TRBD1. The germline V gene encodes CDR1 SGHTA and CDR2 FQGNSA. The ends lost 5 bases at V and 3 bases at J; junction bases unmatched: 4. This CDR3 has 14 residues. Written as DNA, the CDR3 is TGTGCCAGCAGCATAAGGGGGCACAATCAGCCCCAGCATTTT. Its protein is CASSIRGHNQPQHF.

J is TRBJ2-1 and V is TRBV5-4; D is ambiguous. This CDR3 spans 14 amino acids. Germline V gene lookup returns CDR1 SGHNT and CDR2 YYREEE (reference sequence). The V end lost 1 base, the J end lost 8 bases, and 13 bases lay between the germline ends. CDR3 loop: CASSLWVLRDEQFF. The CDR3 DNA sequence: TGTGCCAGCAGCTTGTGGGTCCTCCGAGATGAGCAGTTCTTC.

The V and J genes are TRBV5-1 and TRBJ1-3; possible D gene TRBD1, 5 bases. Germline lookup yields CDR1 SGHRS and CDR2 YFSETQ. The length of the CDR3 is 16 residues. Trimming took off 4 bases at V and 0 bases at J, with 14 bases between the two ends. The CDR3 reads CASSRDGPDSGNTIYF. CDR3 nucleotide sequence: TGCGCCAGCAGCCGGGACGGTCCCGACTCTGGAAACACCATATATTTT.

This clone occurred once. The genes are TRBV9 and TRBJ2-7; D is possibly TRBD1 (5 bases). Germline lookup yields CDR1 SGDLS and CDR2 YYNGEE. CDR3 length: 15 residues. Between the trimmed V and J ends, which lost 0 bases and 0 bases, there was a span of 10 bases. The CDR3 DNA reads as TGTGCCAGCAGCGTAGCAATAGACAGCTCCTACGAGCAGTACTTC. This sequence encodes CASSVAIDSSYEQYF.

In DNA form, the CDR3 reads TGTGCCAGCTCACCCAAGGGGACATCGAACACCGGGGAGCTGTTTTTT. Its protein product is CASSPKGTSNTGELFF. The chain combines TRBV18 with TRBJ2-2; the D gene is possibly TRBD1 (6 bases). The V gene's germline CDR1 is KGHSH and CDR2 LQKENI. Trimming took off 3 bases at V and 0 bases at J, with 11 bases between the two ends. The CDR3 totals 16 residues.

This clone is a singleton in its sample. The chain combines TRBV28 with TRBJ2-7, with 7 bases aligning to TRBD1. The ends lost 6 bases at V and 1 base at J; junction bases unmatched: 12. This CDR3 spans 16 amino acids. The germline V gene has CDR1 MDHEN and CDR2 SYDVKM. CDR3 nucleotide sequence: TGTGCCAGCAGAAAGACAGGGCCTCCTAGGTCCTACGAGCAGTACTTC. Its protein is CASRKTGPPRSYEQYF.

Here the CDR3 reads CASSRDGQGVREQYF. CDR3 nucleotides: TGTGCCAGCTCACGGGATGGACAGGGAGTGAGGGAGCAGTACTTC. The V gene is TRBV18, the J gene TRBJ2-7, with TRBD1 matching 8 bases. Trimming took 4 bases from V and 7 from J; bases not matched to a gene: 12. Germline CDR1 reads KGHSH; CDR2 reads LQKENI. This CDR3 region has 15 residues. The whole variable domain, remainder taken from reference TRBV18 and TRBJ2-7, is NAGVMQNPRHLVRRRGQEARLRCSPMKGHSHVYWYRQLPEEGLKFMVYLQKENIIDESGMPKERFSAEFPKEGPSILRIQQVVRGDSAAYFCASSRDGQGVREQYFGPGTRLTVT.

This clone was picked up a small number of times. The V and J genes are TRBV14 and TRBJ2-7, with D hard to call. Trimming left V 4 bases short and J 3 bases short, with 4 bases between. The germline CDR1 and CDR2 sequences are SGHDN and FVKESK. The CDR3 consists of 11 residues. CDR3 in DNA: TGTGCCAGCAGCCCCGGCTACGAGCAGTACTTC. This sequence encodes CASSPGYEQYF.

The J gene is TRBJ1-1, the V gene TRBV28; D is uncertain. The germline gives CDR1 MDHEN, CDR2 SYDVKM. V lost 6 bases, J lost 6 bases, and 11 bases lay in between. The CDR3 is 12 residues long. The CDR3 DNA sequence: TGTGCCAGCAGCCAGAGGTGGGCTGAAGCTTTCTTT. Translating it yields CASSQRWAEAFF. Variable domain in full (rest from reference TRBV28 and TRBJ1-1): DVKVTQSSRYLVKRTGEKVFLECVQDMDHENMFWYRQDPGLGLRLIYFSYDVKMKEKGDIPEGYSVSREKKERFSLILESASTNQTSMYLCASSQRWAEAFFGQGTRLTVV.

The gene calls are TRBV5-1 and TRBJ2-3; TRBD1 or TRBD2 may be the D gene (5 bases each). The V end was cut by 4 bases, the J end by 0 bases, with 6 bases between. The CDR3 has 13 amino acids. Looked up from germline, CDR1 is SGHRS and CDR2 is YFSETQ. In nucleotides, the CDR3 is TGCGCCAGCAGCGGGGACAGCACAGATACGCAGTATTTT. Translated: CASSGDSTDTQYF.

The J gene is TRBJ1-2, the V gene TRBV6-2 or TRBV6-3; D gene uncertain. This CDR3 is built from 16 residues. Germline CDR1 MNHEY, CDR2 SVGEGT. Trimming removed 5 bases at V and 0 bases at J, with 16 bases between. The CDR3 nucleotides read TGTGCCAGCAGTCGGAACGGCCAACGAGCTAACTATGGCTACACCTTC. Amino acid sequence: CASSRNGQRANYGYTF.

The CDR3 nucleotides are TGTGCCAGCAGTGAACAGGGGGCGGGCAAGAAGACCCAGTACTTC. This sequence encodes CASSEQGAGKKTQYF. This chain connects TRBV2 to TRBJ2-5; 8 bases are shared with TRBD1. J was trimmed by 6 bases and V by 2 bases; bases with no gene match: 8. Germline values: CDR1 SNHLY, CDR2 FYNNEI. The CDR3 is 15 amino acids.

The chain combines TRBV29-1 with TRBJ2-3; 9 bases line up with TRBD2. Germline CDR1 and CDR2: SQVTM and ANQGSEA. J was trimmed by 4 bases and V by 4 bases; bases with no gene match: 3. The CDR3 has 13 residues. CDR3 in DNA: TGCAGCGTTGGCGGGAGGGTGTCAGATACGCAGTATTTT. Its translation: CSVGGRVSDTQYF.

As regards this clone: Other DNA sequences of this sample code for an identical CDR3. V usage is TRBV28 and J usage is TRBJ2-6; D is undetermined. CDR1 MDHEN and CDR2 SYDVKM come from the germline V gene. The CDR3 loop spans 17 amino acids. V was pared by 7 bases and J by 2 bases, with 18 bases between. The CDR3 region has the DNA TGTGCCAGCACCCCATTTAAGGGAATGGCTGGGGCCAACGTCCTGACTTTC. Its translation: CASTPFKGMAGANVLTF.

The rearrangement uses TRBV2 and TRBJ1-3; D possibly corresponds to TRBD1 (6 bases). The CDR3 covers 15 residues. The germline CDR1 and CDR2 sequences are SNHLY and FYNNEI. V dropped 3 bases and J dropped 2 bases, with 11 bases sitting between them. Here the CDR3 DNA reads TGTGCCAGCAGTGAGGGGGCAGGTACTGGAAACACCATATATTTT. The encoded protein is CASSEGAGTGNTIYF.

The chain joins TRBV27 to TRBJ1-1; D may be TRBD1 (6 bases). CDR3 length: 14 amino acids. Germline loops: CDR1 MNHEY, CDR2 SMNVEV (reference sequence). Trimming pared 6 bases from V and 0 bases from J, leaving 11 bases between. The CDR3, as DNA: TGTGCCAGCAGACAGGGACTGATGAACACTGAAGCTTTCTTT. Residues: CASRQGLMNTEAFF.

J is TRBJ2-1 and V is TRBV10-1; maybe TRBD2 (5 bases). The CDR3 extends over 16 amino acids. V dropped 5 bases and J dropped 3 bases, with 17 bases sitting between them. Germline V gene lookup returns CDR1 WNHNN and CDR2 SYGVQD (reference sequence). The CDR3 here is CASSQEPGFLYNEQFF. In DNA, the CDR3 is TGCGCCAGCAGTCAGGAACCGGGATTCCTCTACAATGAGCAGTTCTTC.

The V gene is TRBV11-2, the J gene TRBJ2-7, with 9 bases fitting TRBD1. V lost 4 bases to trimming and J lost 0 bases; unmatched junction nucleotides: 13. Looked up from germline, CDR1 is SGHAT and CDR2 is FQNNGV. The CDR3 consists of 18 residues. CDR3 in DNA: TGTGCCAGCAGCTCTGGGACAGGGAGGCGCGGGAGCTCCTACGAGCAGTACTTC. Translating it yields CASSSGTGRRGSSYEQYF.

The V gene is TRBV11-2, the J gene TRBJ2-1; 7 nucleotides line up with TRBD2. CDR1 is SGHAT and CDR2 is FQNNGV in the germline V gene. This CDR3 contains 18 residues. Unmatched junction bases numbered 11, after V lost 3 bases and J lost 0 bases. CDR3 in amino acids: CASSFEGTSVRSYNEQFF. The CDR3 DNA reads TGTGCCAGCAGCTTCGAGGGAACTAGCGTCCGCTCCTACAATGAGCAGTTCTTC.